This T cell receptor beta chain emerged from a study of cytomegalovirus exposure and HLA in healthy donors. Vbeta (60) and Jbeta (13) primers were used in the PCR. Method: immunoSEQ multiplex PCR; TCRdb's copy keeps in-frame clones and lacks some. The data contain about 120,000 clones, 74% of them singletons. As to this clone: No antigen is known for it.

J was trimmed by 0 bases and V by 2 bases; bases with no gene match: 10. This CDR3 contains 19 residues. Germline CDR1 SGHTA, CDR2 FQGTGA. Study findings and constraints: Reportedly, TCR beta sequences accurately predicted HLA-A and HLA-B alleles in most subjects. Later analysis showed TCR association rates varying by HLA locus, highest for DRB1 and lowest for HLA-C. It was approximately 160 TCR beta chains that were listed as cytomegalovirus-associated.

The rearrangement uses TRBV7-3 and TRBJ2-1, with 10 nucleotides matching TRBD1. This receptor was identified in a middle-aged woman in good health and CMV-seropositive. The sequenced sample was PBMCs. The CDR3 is CASSLPSGTGVSSYNEQFF. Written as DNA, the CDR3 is TGTGCCAGCAGCTTACCCTCCGGGACAGGGGTAAGCTCCTACAATGAGCAGTTCTTC.